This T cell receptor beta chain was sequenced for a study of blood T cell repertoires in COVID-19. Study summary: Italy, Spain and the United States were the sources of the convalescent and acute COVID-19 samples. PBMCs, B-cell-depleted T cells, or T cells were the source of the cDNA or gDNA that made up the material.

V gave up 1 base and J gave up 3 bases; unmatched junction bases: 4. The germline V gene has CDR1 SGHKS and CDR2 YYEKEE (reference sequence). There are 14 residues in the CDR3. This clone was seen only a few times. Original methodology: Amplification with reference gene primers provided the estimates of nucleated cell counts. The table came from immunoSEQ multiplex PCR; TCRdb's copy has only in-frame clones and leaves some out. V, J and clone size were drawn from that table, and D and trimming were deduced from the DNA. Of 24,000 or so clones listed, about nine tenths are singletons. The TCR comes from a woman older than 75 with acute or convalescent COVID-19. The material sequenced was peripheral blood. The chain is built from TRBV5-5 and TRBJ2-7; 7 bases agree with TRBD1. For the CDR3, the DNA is TGTGCCAGCAGCTTGCCGACAGGGTTCTACGAGCAGTACTTC. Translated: CASSLPTGFYEQYF. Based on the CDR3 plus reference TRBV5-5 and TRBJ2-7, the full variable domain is DAGVTQSPTHLIKTRGQQVTLRCSPISGHKSVSWYQQVLGQGPQFIFQYYEKEERGRGNFPDRFSARQFPNYSSELNVNALLLGDSALYLCASSLPTGFYEQYFGPGTRLTVT.